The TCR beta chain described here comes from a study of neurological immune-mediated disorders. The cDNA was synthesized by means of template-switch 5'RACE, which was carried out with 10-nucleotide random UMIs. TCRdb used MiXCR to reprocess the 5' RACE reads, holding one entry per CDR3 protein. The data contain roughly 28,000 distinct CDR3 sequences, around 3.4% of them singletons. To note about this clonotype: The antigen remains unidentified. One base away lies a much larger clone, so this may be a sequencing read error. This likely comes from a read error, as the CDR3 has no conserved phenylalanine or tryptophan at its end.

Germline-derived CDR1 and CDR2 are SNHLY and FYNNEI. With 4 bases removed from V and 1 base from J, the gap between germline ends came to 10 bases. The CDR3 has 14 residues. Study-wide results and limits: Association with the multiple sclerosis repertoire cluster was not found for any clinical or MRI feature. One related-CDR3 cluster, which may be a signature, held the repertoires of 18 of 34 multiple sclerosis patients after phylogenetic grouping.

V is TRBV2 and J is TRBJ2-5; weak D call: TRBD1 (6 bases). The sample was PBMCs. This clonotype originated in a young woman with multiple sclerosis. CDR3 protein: CASSARQVQETQYI. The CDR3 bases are TGTGCCAGCAGTGCACGACAGGTCCAAGAGACCCAGTACATC.